Below, 9 T cell receptor beta chains from the same sample are listed, as sequenced in a study of blood T cell repertoires in COVID-19. Sequencing was performed with immunoSEQ multiplex PCR; in TCRdb, only in-frame clones are kept and a portion is missing. The table lists under 250,000 clones, about four fifths of them singletons. Source material: peripheral blood. The receptor source for this set is a woman between 35 and 50 years old with COVID-19, enrolled during active disease.

The chain carries TRBV11-2 and TRBJ1-5; the D is unclear. CDR3 length: 14 amino acids. V was trimmed by 0 bases and J by 3 bases, leaving 6 bases between them. Per germline, CDR1 SGHAT and CDR2 FQNNGV. In DNA form, the CDR3 reads TGTGCCAGCAGCTTAGATGAGTTCAATCAGCCCCAGCATTTT. Translating gives CASSLDEFNQPQHF.

The chain joins TRBV25-1 to TRBJ1-2; possible D gene TRBD1, 6 bases. Germline V gives CDR1 MGHDK, CDR2 SYGVNS. V was cut by 2 bases and J by 4 bases, with 11 bases left in between. The CDR3 contains 14 residues. The CDR3 region has the DNA TGTGCCAGCAGTGAAATAGGGACAACCTATGGCTACACCTTC. It yields the protein CASSEIGTTYGYTF.

V is TRBV2 and J is TRBJ2-4; D gene ambiguous. With 1 base removed from V and 9 bases from J, the gap between germline ends came to 10 bases. The length of the CDR3 is 13 residues. Per germline, CDR1 SNHLY and CDR2 FYNNEI. Written as DNA, the CDR3 is TGTGCCAGCAGTGAAGTGAGTTCAGGCATTCAGTACTTC. This sequence encodes CASSEVSSGIQYF.

This sequence joins TRBV6-2 or TRBV6-3 and TRBJ2-1; 7 nucleotides line up with TRBD1. Germline V gene lookup returns CDR1 MNHEY and CDR2 SVGEGT. V shed 1 base, J shed 5 bases, and the junction held 11 bases outside the gene matches. CDR3 size: 17 residues. CDR3 residues: CASSYFFGQAVDNEQFF. In DNA, the CDR3 is TGTGCCAGCAGTTACTTCTTCGGACAGGCAGTCGACAATGAGCAGTTCTTC.

This rearrangement joins TRBV9 to TRBJ2-2; 10 bases line up with TRBD2. The ends lost 2 bases at V and 5 bases at J; junction bases unmatched: 12. CDR1 is SGDLS and CDR2 is YYNGEE in the germline V gene. CDR3 length: 18 residues. In DNA form, the CDR3 reads TGTGCCAGCAGCGTCGGTCCTACTAGCGGGGTCGAAACCGGGGAGCTGTTTTTT. Residues: CASSVGPTSGVETGELFF. The full variable domain, rest sourced from reference TRBV9 and TRBJ2-2, is DSGVTQTPKHLITATGQRVTLRCSPRSGDLSVYWYQQSLDQGLQFLIQYYNGEERAKGNILERFSAQQFPDLHSELNLSSLELGDSALYFCASSVGPTSGVETGELFFGEGSRLTVL.

The sample holds one count of this clone. The chain employs TRBV10-3 and TRBJ2-7; 9 nucleotides agree with TRBD2. CDR1 and CDR2 (germline): ENHRY, SYGVKD. This CDR3 contains 13 residues. The ends lost 3 bases at V and 6 bases at J; junction bases unmatched: 3. In nucleotides, the CDR3 is TGTGCCATCAGTGACCGGACTAGCGTCGAGCAGTACTTC. It encodes CAISDRTSVEQYF.

The CDR3 region has the DNA TGTGCCAGCAGCCTAGGACAGGGCGGGGAAAAACTGTTTTTT. Its translation: CASSLGQGGEKLFF. The chain combines TRBV9 with TRBJ1-4; TRBD1 matches at 8 bases. The V gene's germline CDR1 is SGDLS and CDR2 YYNGEE. The CDR3 has 14 amino acids. J gave up 8 bases and V 4 bases, and 7 bases lay outside the gene matches.

This clone has a single count. The rearrangement uses TRBV9 and TRBJ2-4; D is possibly TRBD1 (6 bases). Trimming removed 4 bases at V and 2 bases at J, with 13 bases between. Germline V lookup: CDR1 SGDLS, CDR2 YYNGEE. This CDR3 contains 15 residues. Here the CDR3 reads CASSPWGPPKNIQYF. DNA for the CDR3: TGTGCCAGCAGCCCCTGGGGGCCCCCCAAAAACATTCAGTACTTC.

CDR3 in DNA: TGTGCCAGCAGCTTGACTAGCGGGACAACCGGGGAGCTGTTTTTT. The encoded protein is CASSLTSGTTGELFF. This chain uses TRBV7-9 with TRBJ2-2; the match to TRBD2 covers 11 bases. Germline lookup yields CDR1 SEHNR and CDR2 FQNEAQ (reference sequence). Trimming took 3 bases from V and 5 from J; bases not matched to a gene: 2. The CDR3 loop spans 15 amino acids.